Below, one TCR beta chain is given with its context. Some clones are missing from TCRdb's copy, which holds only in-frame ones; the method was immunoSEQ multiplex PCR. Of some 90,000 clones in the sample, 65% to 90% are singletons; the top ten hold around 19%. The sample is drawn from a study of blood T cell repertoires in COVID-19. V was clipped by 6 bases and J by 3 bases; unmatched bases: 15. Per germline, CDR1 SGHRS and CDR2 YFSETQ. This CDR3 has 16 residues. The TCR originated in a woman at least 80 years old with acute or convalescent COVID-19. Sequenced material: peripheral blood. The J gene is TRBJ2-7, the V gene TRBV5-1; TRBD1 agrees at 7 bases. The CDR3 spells CASKLGNDRVNYEQYF. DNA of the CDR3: TGCGCCAGCAAGCTTGGCAATGACAGGGTCAACTACGAGCAGTACTTC.